This entry lists 21 T cell receptor beta chains sequenced from one sample in a study of beta chain features in type 1 diabetes. Reverse transcription of all isolated RNA meant that expressed TCRB transcripts were sequenced. TCRdb's copy holds only in-frame clones and misses some; the assay was immunoSEQ multiplex PCR. The repertoire has under 450,000 clones, about 15% of them found once; the top ten carry 0.019%. The sample comprised naive CD4+ T cells from blood. These receptors all come from a woman under 30 in good health.

This clone was recorded a few times. The CDR3 loop reads CASMGAGGTEAFF. The CDR3 nucleotides are TGCGCCAGCATGGGGGCAGGGGGCACTGAAGCTTTCTTT. The chain has TRBV5-1 and TRBJ1-1, with TRBD1 matching 7 bases. Germline loops: CDR1 SGHRS, CDR2 YFSETQ. The CDR3 sequence is 13 residues long. J was trimmed by 4 bases and V by 6 bases; bases with no gene match: 6.

The rearrangement links TRBV19 to TRBJ2-5, with TRBD2 matching over 8 bases. The CDR3 runs 15 residues. After removal of 4 bases from V and 3 bases from J, the junction contained 7 bases not matched to a gene. Germline assignment: CDR1 LNHDA and CDR2 SQIVND (reference sequence). The CDR3 region has the DNA TGTGCCAGTAGTAAAAGAACTAGCGGAGAAGAGACCCAGTACTTC. Its protein is CASSKRTSGEETQYF.

The rearrangement uses TRBV29-1 and TRBJ2-3; 12 positions match TRBD2. Germline CDR1 and CDR2: SQVTM and ANQGSEA. The ends lost 7 bases at V and 1 base at J; junction bases unmatched: 12. This CDR3 is built from 17 residues. CDR3 DNA: TGCAGCGGTTATAACCCGGGACTAGCGGGTGGCACAGATACGCAGTATTTT. Translation: CSGYNPGLAGGTDTQYF.

V is TRBV30 and J is TRBJ1-1; D call uncertain. V dropped 2 bases and J dropped 11 bases, with 12 bases sitting between them. This CDR3 contains 11 residues. The V gene's germline CDR1 is GTSNPN and CDR2 SVGIG (reference sequence). The CDR3 DNA is TGTGCCTGGAGTAACGGGGTTTACGCTTTCTTT. Translating it yields CAWSNGVYAFF.

This clone was seen a few times. The chain has TRBV5-1 and TRBJ1-2; TRBD1 matches at 7 bases. CDR3 size: 13 residues. Germline V gives CDR1 SGHRS, CDR2 YFSETQ. V lost 2 bases, J lost 3 bases, and 1 base stayed unmatched. The chain's CDR3 is CASSLTGDYGYTF. The CDR3 DNA sequence: TGCGCCAGCAGCTTAACAGGGGACTATGGCTACACCTTC.

The table lists this clone with a few counts. The chain carries TRBV9 and TRBJ2-5; 12 bases map to TRBD2. The V gene end was trimmed by 0 bases and the J gene end by 7 bases; junction bases not matched to a gene: 13. Germline V gives CDR1 SGDLS, CDR2 YYNGEE. The CDR3 contains 18 residues. The CDR3 DNA sequence: TGTGCCAGCAGCGTAGAGGGCCAAGGGACTAGCGGGTGGCGGACCCAGTACTTC. Translated, it gives CASSVEGQGTSGWRTQYF.

This clone was observed a few times. V and J are TRBV7-9 and TRBJ2-1; the D gene is possibly TRBD2 (6 bases). The CDR3 spans 13 residues. Trimming took off 8 bases at V and 6 bases at J, with 14 bases between the two ends. The germline gives CDR1 SEHNR, CDR2 FQNEAQ (reference sequence). CDR3 amino acids: CASLGGIFNEQFF. The CDR3 nucleotides read TGTGCCAGCCTCGGCGGGATCTTCAATGAGCAGTTCTTC.

The rearrangement uses TRBV2 and TRBJ1-1; D is unresolved. From germline, CDR1 is SNHLY and CDR2 FYNNEI. CDR3 size: 15 residues. Trimming left V 7 bases short and J 3 bases short, with 18 bases between. CDR3 residues: CASIDIEGFHTEAFF. The CDR3 coding sequence is TGTGCCAGCATCGACATCGAGGGTTTCCACACTGAAGCTTTCTTT.

This clone was observed a few times. The chain recombines TRBV6-5 with TRBJ2-1, with 10 bases lining up with TRBD2. Germline V lookup: CDR1 MNHEY, CDR2 SVGAGI. V trimming: 5 bases; J trimming: 8 bases; junction bases outside the gene matches: 6. The CDR3 totals 14 residues. CDR3 loop: CASSRGLALDEQFF. The CDR3 region has the DNA TGTGCCAGCAGTAGGGGACTAGCGCTGGATGAGCAGTTCTTC.

Only a few counts were recorded for this clone. The chain carries TRBV29-1 and TRBJ2-1; 9 bases are a match to TRBD1. Germline CDR1 reads SQVTM; CDR2 reads ANQGSEA. V gave up 7 bases and J gave up 4 bases; unmatched junction bases: 8. The CDR3 length is 14 residues. CDR3 region: CSATGTGIYNEQFF. The CDR3 bases are TGCAGCGCAACCGGGACAGGGATATACAATGAGCAGTTCTTC.

This clone was detected only a few times. This chain joins TRBV6-5 and TRBJ1-2; D perhaps matches TRBD1 (5 bases). The V gene lost 5 bases and the J gene lost 3 bases, with 7 bases spanning the gap. The CDR3 covers 12 residues. Germline V gives CDR1 MNHEY, CDR2 SVGAGI. The CDR3 coding sequence is TGTGCCAGCAGTATGACAGACTATGGCTACACCTTC. This translates into CASSMTDYGYTF.

This clone has only a few counts. The V call is TRBV6-5, the J call TRBJ1-1, with TRBD1 identical over 7 bases. The germline CDR1 and CDR2 sequences are MNHEY and SVGAGI. V lost 3 bases, J lost 0 bases, and 4 bases stayed unmatched. The CDR3 has 15 amino acids. CDR3 DNA sequence: TGTGCCAGCAGTTATGGGACAGAGATGAACACTGAAGCTTTCTTT. As protein: CASSYGTEMNTEAFF.

The chain recombines TRBV15 with TRBJ2-1; 7 bases map to TRBD1. CDR1 is LNHNV and CDR2 is YYDKDF in the germline V gene (reference sequence). The V and J ends lost 2 bases and 7 bases, in that order; junction bases with no gene match: 8. This CDR3 has 15 amino acids. In nucleotides, the CDR3 is TGTGCCACCAGCAGATGGACAGGCGCGCCGAATGAGCAGTTCTTC. It codes for CATSRWTGAPNEQFF.

The chain joins TRBV30 to TRBJ1-3; a weak D match, TRBD1 (5 bases). The CDR3 sequence is 17 residues long. The germline V gene has CDR1 GTSNPN and CDR2 SVGIG (reference sequence). V was shortened by 1 base and J by 0 bases, with 16 bases between the two germline ends. The DNA for the CDR3 is TGTGCCTGGAGTGGATCGGGACGGGGGGACTCTGGAAACACCATATATTTT. Protein: CAWSGSGRGDSGNTIYF.

The V gene is TRBV28, the J gene TRBJ2-5, with 7 bases fitting TRBD1. Unmatched junction bases numbered 4, after V lost 4 bases and J lost 5 bases. Germline CDR1 and CDR2: MDHEN and SYDVKM. CDR3 length: 13 residues. DNA for the CDR3: TGTGCCAGCAGTTCTGACAGGGTCGAGACCCAGTACTTC. Its protein product is CASSSDRVETQYF.

This rearrangement joins TRBV7-9 to TRBJ2-7, with TRBD1 identical over 9 bases. The CDR3 consists of 17 residues. V trimming: 4 bases; J trimming: 3 bases; junction bases outside the gene matches: 13. The germline gives CDR1 SEHNR, CDR2 FQNEAQ (reference sequence). This CDR3 reads CASSSSRDREKHYEQYF. CDR3 nucleotide sequence: TGTGCCAGCAGCTCGTCCCGGGACAGGGAAAAGCACTACGAGCAGTACTTC.

The rearrangement links TRBV9 to TRBJ2-1; 7 positions match TRBD1. Trimming at V came to 4 bases and at J to 2 bases, leaving 6 bases not matched to a gene. The CDR3 loop spans 15 amino acids. CDR1 SGDLS and CDR2 YYNGEE come from the germline V gene. The CDR3 region has the DNA TGTGCCAGCAGCCCCAGGGGGTCAGCCTACAATGAGCAGTTCTTC. The encoded protein is CASSPRGSAYNEQFF.

This clone has only a few counts. The V call is TRBV6-5, the J call TRBJ1-5; D gene uncertain. CDR3 size: 14 residues. Germline assignment: CDR1 MNHEY and CDR2 SVGAGI. Deletions cut 5 bases from V and 5 bases from J, with 13 bases between. As DNA, the CDR3 is TGTGCCAGCAGTCCGCGGACTGCCGATCAGCCCCAGCATTTT. This gives the protein CASSPRTADQPQHF.

The chain has TRBV28 and TRBJ1-2; D gene uncertain. Trimming took 3 bases from V and 3 from J, leaving 11 bases between them. The CDR3 spans 14 residues. From germline, CDR1 is MDHEN and CDR2 SYDVKM. The CDR3, as DNA: TGTGCCAGCAGTTTCGTTGGGCCCTACTATGGCTACACCTTC. As protein: CASSFVGPYYGYTF.

This clone was detected a few times. V and J are TRBV19 and TRBJ2-1; 14 positions agree with TRBD2. The length of the CDR3 is 15 residues. Germline V gene data show CDR1 as LNHDA and CDR2 as SQIVND (reference sequence). V was pared by 7 bases and J by 5 bases, with 4 bases of the junction left unmatched. The CDR3: CASMRTSGRHNEQFF. In DNA, the CDR3 is TGTGCCAGTATGAGGACTAGCGGGAGGCACAATGAGCAGTTCTTC.

The gene calls are TRBV25-1 and TRBJ2-7; D is ambiguous. The CDR3 loop spans 13 amino acids. The germline CDR1 and CDR2 sequences are MGHDK and SYGVNS. The V end was cut by 5 bases, the J end by 0 bases, with 8 bases between. This CDR3 reads CASSKQSSYEQYF. The CDR3, as DNA: TGTGCCAGCAGTAAACAAAGCTCCTACGAGCAGTACTTC.